The clone carrying this TCR beta chain appeared many times. The antigen remains undetermined. 2 million unsorted PBMCs were stored in RNAlater at -80 °C before RNA extraction. With 4 bases removed from V and 4 bases from J, the gap between germline ends came to 17 bases. Germline lookup yields CDR1 MDHEN and CDR2 SYDVKM. The CDR3 is 15 residues long. The source of the sample is a study of neurological immune-mediated disorders. Study-wide findings and caveats: TCR-beta repertoires seemed private in all groups, with no expanded CDR3 amino acid sequences shared. Healthy controls had more TCR clonal expansion than multiple sclerosis, which showed the least, whereas HTLV-1-associated myelopathy showed the most.

Using its own MiXCR run on the 5' RACE reads, TCRdb lists one record per CDR3 protein. The table shows approximately 48,000 distinct CDR3 sequences, with around 2.9% occurring only once. The chain uses TRBV28 and TRBJ2-7; maybe TRBD2 (7 bases). The source of this sequence is a woman in her forties or fifties with multiple sclerosis. The sample consisted of PBMCs. CDR3 loop: CASSYPPRGLYEQYF. The DNA for the CDR3 is TGTGCCAGCAGTTACCCCCCGCGGGGGCTATACGAGCAGTACTTC.